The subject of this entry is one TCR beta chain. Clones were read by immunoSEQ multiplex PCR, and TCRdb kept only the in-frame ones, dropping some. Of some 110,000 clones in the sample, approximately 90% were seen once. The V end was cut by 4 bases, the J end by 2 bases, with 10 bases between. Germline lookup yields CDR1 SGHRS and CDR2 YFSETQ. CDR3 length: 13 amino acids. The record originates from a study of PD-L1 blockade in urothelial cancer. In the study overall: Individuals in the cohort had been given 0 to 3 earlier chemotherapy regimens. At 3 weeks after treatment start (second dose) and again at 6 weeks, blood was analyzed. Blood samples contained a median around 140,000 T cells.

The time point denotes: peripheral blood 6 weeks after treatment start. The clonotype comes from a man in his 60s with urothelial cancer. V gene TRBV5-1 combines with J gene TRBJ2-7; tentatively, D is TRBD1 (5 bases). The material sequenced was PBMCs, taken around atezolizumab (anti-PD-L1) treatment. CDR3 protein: CASSTDSTYEQYF. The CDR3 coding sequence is TGCGCCAGCAGCACCGACAGCACCTACGAGCAGTACTTC.